This T cell receptor (beta chain) derives from a study of blood T cell repertoires in COVID-19. Germline CDR1 reads MNHEY; CDR2 reads SMNVEV (reference sequence). This CDR3 region has 15 residues. Trimming at V came to 6 bases and at J to 12 bases, leaving 12 bases not matched to a gene. Sequenced by immunoSEQ multiplex PCR; TCRdb stores in-frame clones only, minus some. The repertoire has more than 95,000 clones, around 84% of them found once; the top ten carry approximately 27%. This sequence joins TRBV27 and TRBJ2-1, with TRBD2 matching over 12 bases. Sequencing input: peripheral blood. The receptor was derived from a man in his fifties or sixties with acute or convalescent COVID-19. CDR3 sequence reads: CASSSLPLAGGPQFF. For the CDR3, the DNA is TGTGCCAGCAGCTCCCTTCCGCTAGCGGGAGGGCCGCAGTTCTTC.